The entry that follows covers one T cell receptor beta chain sequence. Antigen unknown. It was with 60 Vbeta and 13 Jbeta primers that the PCR ran. Here immunoSEQ multiplex PCR was the method, and the copy in TCRdb shows in-frame clones only, minus some. This sample yields about 110,000 clones, of which about two thirds are seen a single time; less than 3% belongs to the top ten. This sample is drawn from a study of cytomegalovirus exposure and HLA in healthy donors. As for the study in general: An earlier analysis identified some 110 million unique TCR beta sequences in about 200 million T cells. General study findings and limits: The authors later found HLA-associated TCR beta chains more clonally expanded than equally common others. Later on, an analysis tied under 20,000 TCR beta sequences to HLA alleles at 0.05 false discovery rate.

It was healthy bone marrow donors who served as donors. There are 12 residues in the CDR3. CDR1 and CDR2 (germline): SNHLY, FYNNEI. The J segment lost 7 bases and the V segment lost 11 bases, leaving 6 bases of the junction unmatched. Input material: PBMCs. The TCR originated in a female donor in good health and CMV-seronegative. The chain recombines TRBV2 with TRBJ2-2, with 8 bases aligning to TRBD1. The CDR3 DNA reads as TGTGCCTCATTGACAGGGGTCGGGGAGCTGTTTTTT. Amino acid sequence: CASLTGVGELFF.